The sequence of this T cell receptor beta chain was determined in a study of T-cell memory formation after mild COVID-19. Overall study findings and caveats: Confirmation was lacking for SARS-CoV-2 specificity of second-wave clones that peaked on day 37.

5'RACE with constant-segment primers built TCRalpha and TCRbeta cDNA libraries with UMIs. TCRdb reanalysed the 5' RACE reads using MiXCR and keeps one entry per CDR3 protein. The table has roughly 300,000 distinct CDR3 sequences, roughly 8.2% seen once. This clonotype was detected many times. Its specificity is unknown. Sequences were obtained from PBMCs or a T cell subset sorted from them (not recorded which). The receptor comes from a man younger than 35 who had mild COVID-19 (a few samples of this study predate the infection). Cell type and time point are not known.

The CDR3, as DNA: TGCGCCAGCAGCCAAGAGGTACCTCGAATTAGGGCTTCTGGGGGTGAGCAGTTCTTC. Its translation: CASSQEVPRIRASGGEQFF. This chain links TRBV4-3 with TRBJ2-1, with D perhaps matching TRBD1 or TRBD2 (5 bases each). Germline-derived CDR1 and CDR2 are LGHNA and YSLEER. The V end was cut by 0 bases, the J end by 9 bases, with 27 bases between. The CDR3 extends over 19 amino acids.